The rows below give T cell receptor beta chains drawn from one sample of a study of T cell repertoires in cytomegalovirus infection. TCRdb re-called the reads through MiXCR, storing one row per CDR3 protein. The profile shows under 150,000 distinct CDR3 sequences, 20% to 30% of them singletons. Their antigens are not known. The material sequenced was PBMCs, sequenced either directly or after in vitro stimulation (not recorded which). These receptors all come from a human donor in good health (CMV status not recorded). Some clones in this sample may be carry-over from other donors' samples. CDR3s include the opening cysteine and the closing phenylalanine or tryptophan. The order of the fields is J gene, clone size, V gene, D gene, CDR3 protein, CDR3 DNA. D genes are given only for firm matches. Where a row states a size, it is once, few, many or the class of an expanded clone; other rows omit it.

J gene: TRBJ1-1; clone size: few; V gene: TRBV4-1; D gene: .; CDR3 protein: CASSRGGLILLNTEAFF; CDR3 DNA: TGCGCCAGCAGCCGAGGGGGACTTATCCTTTTGAACACTGAAGCTTTCTTT
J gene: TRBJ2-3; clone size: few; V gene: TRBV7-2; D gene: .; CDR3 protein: CASSLQSGHRGGKDTQYF; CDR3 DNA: TGTGCCAGCAGCCTTCAATCGGGCCATCGGGGCGGTAAAGATACGCAGTATTTT
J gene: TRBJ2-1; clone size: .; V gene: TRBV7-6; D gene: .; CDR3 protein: CASSSTTYNEQFF; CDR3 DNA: TGTGCCAGCAGCTCGACAACCTACAATGAGCAGTTCTTC
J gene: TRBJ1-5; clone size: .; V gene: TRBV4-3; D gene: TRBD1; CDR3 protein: CASSQDYGGTAYSNQPQHF; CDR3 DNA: TGCGCCAGCAGCCAAGATTATGGAGGGACAGCCTATAGCAATCAGCCCCAGCATTTT
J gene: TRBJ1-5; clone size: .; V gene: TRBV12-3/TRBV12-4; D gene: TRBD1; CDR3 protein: CASSFPRGQNQPQHF; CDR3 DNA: TGTGCCAGCAGTTTTCCCAGGGGGCAGAATCAGCCCCAGCATTTT
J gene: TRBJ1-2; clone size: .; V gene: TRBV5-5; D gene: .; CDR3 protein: CASSLAGHGYTF; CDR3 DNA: TGTGCCAGCAGCTTGGCGGGCCATGGCTACACCTTC
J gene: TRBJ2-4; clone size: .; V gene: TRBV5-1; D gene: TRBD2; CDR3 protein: CASSLVGLADFKNIQYF; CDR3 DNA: TGCGCCAGCAGCTTGGTGGGACTAGCGGATTTCAAAAACATTCAGTACTTC
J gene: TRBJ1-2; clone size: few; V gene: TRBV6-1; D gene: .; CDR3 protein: CASSEWWSIYGYTF; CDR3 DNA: TGTGCCAGCAGTGAATGGTGGTCGATCTATGGCTACACCTTC
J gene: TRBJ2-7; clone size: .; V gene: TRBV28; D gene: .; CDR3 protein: CASSLKTYEQYF; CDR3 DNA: TGTGCCAGCAGCCTTAAGACCTACGAGCAGTACTTC
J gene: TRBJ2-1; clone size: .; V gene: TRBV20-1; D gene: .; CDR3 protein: CSARKLLSYNEQFF; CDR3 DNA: TGCAGTGCTAGGAAACTACTCTCCTACAATGAGCAGTTCTTC
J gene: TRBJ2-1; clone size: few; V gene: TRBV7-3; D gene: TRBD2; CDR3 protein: CASSYSGSEQFF; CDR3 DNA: TGTGCCAGCAGCTATAGCGGGAGTGAGCAGTTCTTC
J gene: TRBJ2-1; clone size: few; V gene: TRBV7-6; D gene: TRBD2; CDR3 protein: CASSSLPGLAGSEQFF; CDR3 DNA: TGTGCCAGCAGCTCACTACCGGGACTAGCGGGATCTGAGCAGTTCTTC
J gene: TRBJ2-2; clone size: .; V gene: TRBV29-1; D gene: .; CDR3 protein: CSVHLNTGELFF; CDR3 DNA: TGCAGCGTACACCTGAACACCGGGGAGCTGTTTTTT
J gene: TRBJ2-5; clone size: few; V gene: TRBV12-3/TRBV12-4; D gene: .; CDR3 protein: CASSTSRGHTETQYF; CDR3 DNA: TGTGCCAGCAGTACCTCTAGGGGTCATACAGAGACCCAGTACTTC
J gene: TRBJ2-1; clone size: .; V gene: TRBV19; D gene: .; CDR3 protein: CASSINGRASYNEQFF; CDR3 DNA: TGTGCCAGTAGTATTAATGGCAGGGCCTCCTACAATGAGCAGTTCTTC
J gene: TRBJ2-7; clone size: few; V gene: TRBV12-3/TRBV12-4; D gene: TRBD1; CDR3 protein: CASRGDGTGAYEQYF; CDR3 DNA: TGTGCCAGCAGGGGGGACGGGACAGGGGCCTACGAGCAGTACTTC
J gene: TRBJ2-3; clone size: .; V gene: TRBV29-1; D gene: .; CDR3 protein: CSAPGGLAADTQYF; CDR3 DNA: TGCAGCGCACCCGGAGGGCTAGCAGCAGATACGCAGTATTTT
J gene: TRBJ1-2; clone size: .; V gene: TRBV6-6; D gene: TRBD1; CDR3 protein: CASSYDQGAGYTF; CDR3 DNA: TGTGCCAGCAGTTATGATCAGGGGGCTGGCTACACCTTC
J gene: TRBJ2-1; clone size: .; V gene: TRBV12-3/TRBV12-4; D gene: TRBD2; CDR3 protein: CASSLTSSVDEQFF; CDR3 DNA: TGTGCCAGCAGTTTGACTAGCTCAGTCGATGAGCAGTTCTTC
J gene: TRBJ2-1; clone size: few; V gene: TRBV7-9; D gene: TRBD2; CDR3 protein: CASSTQLAPYNEQFF; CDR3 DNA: TGTGCCAGCAGCACCCAACTAGCGCCGTACAATGAGCAGTTCTTC
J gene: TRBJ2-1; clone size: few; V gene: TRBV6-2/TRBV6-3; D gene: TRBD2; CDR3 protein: CASTRSLWAGVGGNEQFF; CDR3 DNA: TGTGCCAGCACAAGGAGTCTCTGGGCGGGAGTGGGGGGCAATGAGCAGTTCTTC
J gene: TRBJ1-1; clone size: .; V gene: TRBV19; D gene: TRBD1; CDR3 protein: CASSIGGQHTEAFF; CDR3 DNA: TGTGCCAGTAGTATAGGGGGACAGCACACTGAAGCTTTCTTT
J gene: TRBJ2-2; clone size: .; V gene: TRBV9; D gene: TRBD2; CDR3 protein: CASRRLAGGTGELFF; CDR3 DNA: TGTGCCAGCAGAAGACTAGCGGGAGGGACCGGGGAGCTGTTTTTT
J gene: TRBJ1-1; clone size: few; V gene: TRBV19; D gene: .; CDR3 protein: CASSIKGIGAFF; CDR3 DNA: TGTGCCAGTAGTATTAAGGGGATTGGAGCTTTCTTT
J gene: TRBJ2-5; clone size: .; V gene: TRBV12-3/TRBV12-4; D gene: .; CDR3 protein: CASSLAPGGLETQYF; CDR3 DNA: TGTGCCAGCAGTTTAGCGCCTGGGGGTTTAGAGACCCAGTACTTC
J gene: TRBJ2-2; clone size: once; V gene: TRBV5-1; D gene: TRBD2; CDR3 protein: CASSFDTSGTGRELFF; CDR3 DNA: TGCGCCAGCAGCTTCGATACTAGCGGGACGGGTAGGGAGCTGTTTTTT
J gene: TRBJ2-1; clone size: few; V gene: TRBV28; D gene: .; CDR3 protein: CASRDGGLINEQFF; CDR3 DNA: TGTGCCAGCAGGGATGGAGGGCTAATCAATGAGCAGTTCTTC
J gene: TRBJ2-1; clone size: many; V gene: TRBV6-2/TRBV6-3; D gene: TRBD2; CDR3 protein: CASSPPLASSGRPYEQFF; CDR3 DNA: TGTGCCAGCAGCCCACCCCTAGCCTCTAGCGGGAGGCCCTATGAGCAGTTCTTC
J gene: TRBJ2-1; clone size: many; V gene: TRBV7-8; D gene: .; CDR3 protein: CASVEKLTYNEQFF; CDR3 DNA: TGTGCCAGCGTGGAGAAGCTAACCTACAATGAGCAGTTCTTC
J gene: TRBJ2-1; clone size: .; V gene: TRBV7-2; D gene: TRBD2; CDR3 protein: CASSVTRTSGQYNEQFF; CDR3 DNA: TGTGCCAGCAGCGTCACCCGGACTAGCGGCCAATACAATGAGCAGTTCTTC
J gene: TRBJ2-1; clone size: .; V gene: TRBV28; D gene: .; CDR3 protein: CASSWGVGLGYNEQFF; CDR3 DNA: TGTGCCAGCAGTTGGGGCGTGGGACTGGGTTACAATGAGCAGTTCTTC
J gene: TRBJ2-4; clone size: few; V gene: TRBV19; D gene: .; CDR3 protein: CASSIEGRTVAKNIQYF; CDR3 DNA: TGTGCCAGTAGTATAGAGGGACGGACCGTAGCCAAAAACATTCAGTACTTC
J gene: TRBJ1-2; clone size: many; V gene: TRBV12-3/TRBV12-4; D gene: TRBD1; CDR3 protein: CASSSAGQGRDGYTF; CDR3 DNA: TGTGCCAGCAGTTCAGCGGGACAGGGAAGGGATGGCTACACCTTC
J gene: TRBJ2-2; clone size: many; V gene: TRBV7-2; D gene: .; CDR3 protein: CASSFSSGELFF; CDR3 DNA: TGTGCCAGCAGCTTTAGCTCCGGGGAGCTGTTTTTT
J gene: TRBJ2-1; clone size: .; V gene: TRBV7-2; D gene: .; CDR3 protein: CASSLGGRSYNEQFF; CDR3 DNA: TGTGCCAGCAGCTTAGGGGGCCGCAGCTACAATGAGCAGTTCTTC
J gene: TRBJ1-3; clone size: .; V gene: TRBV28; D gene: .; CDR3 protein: CASSFGLAGNTIYF; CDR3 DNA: TGTGCCAGCAGTTTTGGGCTAGCAGGAAACACCATATATTTT
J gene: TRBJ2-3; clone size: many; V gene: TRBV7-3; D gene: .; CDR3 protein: CASSLGPSTDTQYF; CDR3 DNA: TGTGCCAGCAGCTTAGGACCTAGCACAGATACGCAGTATTTT
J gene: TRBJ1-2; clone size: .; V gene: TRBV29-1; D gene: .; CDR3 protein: CSVQAGAQISSNYGYTF; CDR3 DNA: TGCAGCGTCCAAGCAGGGGCGCAGATATCTTCTAACTATGGCTACACCTTC
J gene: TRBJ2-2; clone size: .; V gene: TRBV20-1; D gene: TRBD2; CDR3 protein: CSARPEGAGDTGELFF; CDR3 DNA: TGCAGTGCTAGACCCGAAGGGGCGGGAGACACCGGGGAGCTGTTTTTT
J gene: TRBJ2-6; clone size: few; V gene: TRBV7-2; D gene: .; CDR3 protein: CASSLTASFDSGANVLTF; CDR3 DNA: TGTGCCAGCAGCTTGACAGCGTCATTTGATTCTGGGGCCAACGTCCTGACTTTC
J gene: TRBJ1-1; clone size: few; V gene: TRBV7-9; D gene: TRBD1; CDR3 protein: CASSSRTGLRDLLNTEAFF; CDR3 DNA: TGTGCCAGCAGCTCCCGGACAGGCCTGAGAGATCTTTTGAACACTGAAGCTTTCTTT
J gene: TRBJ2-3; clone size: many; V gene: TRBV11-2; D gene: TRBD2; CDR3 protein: CASSLGTLGGRSDTQYF; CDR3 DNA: TGTGCCAGCAGCTTGGGAACTCTAGGCGGGAGATCTGATACGCAGTATTTT
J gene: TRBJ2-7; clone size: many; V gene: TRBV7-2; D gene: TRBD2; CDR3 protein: CASSREGLARHEQYF; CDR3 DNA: TGTGCCAGCAGCCGCGAAGGACTAGCCCGCCACGAGCAGTACTTC
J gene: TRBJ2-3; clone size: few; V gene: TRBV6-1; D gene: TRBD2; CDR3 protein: CASRGRGDTQYF; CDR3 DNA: TGTGCCAGCAGGGGGAGGGGAGATACGCAGTATTTT
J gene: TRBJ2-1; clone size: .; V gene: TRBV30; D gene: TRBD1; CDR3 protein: CAWSTPWDRGWNNEQFF; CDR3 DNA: TGTGCCTGGAGTACACCATGGGACAGGGGTTGGAACAATGAGCAGTTCTTC
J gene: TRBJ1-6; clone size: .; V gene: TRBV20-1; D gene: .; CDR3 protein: CSASDGSNNSPLHF; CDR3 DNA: TGCAGTGCTTCGGACGGGTCTAATAATTCACCCCTCCACTTT
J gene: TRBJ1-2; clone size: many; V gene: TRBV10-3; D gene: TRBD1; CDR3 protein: CAISEPRGRKRGPNYGYTF; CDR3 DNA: TGTGCCATCAGTGAGCCGAGGGGGCGGAAGAGGGGACCGAACTATGGCTACACCTTC
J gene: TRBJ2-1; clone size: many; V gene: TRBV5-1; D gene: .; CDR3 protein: CASSLEADYYNEQFF; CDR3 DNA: TGCGCCAGCAGCTTGGAGGCGGATTACTACAATGAGCAGTTCTTC